The text below deals with one T cell receptor (beta chain). Its antigen is unidentified. Germline lookup yields CDR1 KGHDR and CDR2 SFDVKD. CDR3 size: 12 residues. V dropped 9 bases and J dropped 5 bases, with 9 bases sitting between them. The sample originates from a study of response to subunit inactivated influenza vaccine. Whole-study findings and limits: It was suggested by the authors that few new T cells are recruited by each seasonal influenza vaccination.

One entry per CDR3 protein, called by TCRdb with MiXCR from the RT-PCR reads. The data contain 530,000 or so distinct CDR3 sequences, roughly 10% of them singletons. The TCR comes from a man aged 50 or older who received an inactivated influenza vaccine. Sequences were derived from PBMCs from blood, sampled on the day of vaccination. V is TRBV24-1 and J is TRBJ2-2; D ambiguous. CDR3 bases: TGTGCCACCCAATCCGGGACCGGGGAGCTGTTTTTT. Its protein product is CATQSGTGELFF.